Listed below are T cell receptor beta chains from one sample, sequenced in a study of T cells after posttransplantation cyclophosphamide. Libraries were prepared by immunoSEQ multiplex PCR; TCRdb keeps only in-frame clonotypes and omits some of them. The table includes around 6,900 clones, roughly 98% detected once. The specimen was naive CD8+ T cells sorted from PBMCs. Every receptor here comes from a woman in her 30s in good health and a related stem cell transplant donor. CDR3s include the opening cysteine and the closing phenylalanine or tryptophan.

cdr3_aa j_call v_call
CASSYSGGSYEQYF TRBJ2-7 TRBV27
CASSEPRDGYTF TRBJ1-2 TRBV2
CASSLDEASGVTSTDTQYF TRBJ2-3 TRBV11-2
CASSQKQGPNEKLFF TRBJ1-4 TRBV4-3
CATSRDLGRSYEQYF TRBJ2-7 TRBV15
CASSPGTGGDSYEQYF TRBJ2-7 TRBV27
CASSLEAGGTYEQYF TRBJ2-7 TRBV11-2
CASSKMEAGEGYTF TRBJ1-2 TRBV21-1
CASSPGRGADTQYF TRBJ2-3 TRBV4-3
CASSVGGAYNEQFF TRBJ2-1 TRBV19
CASSRALEGLAGRWGTDTQYF TRBJ2-3 TRBV4-3
CASRFGHTAEAFF TRBJ1-1 TRBV6-5
CASSPQGNTEAFF TRBJ1-1 TRBV7-6
CASSHRTSGGADEQFF TRBJ2-1 TRBV4-1
CASSHRTGDYEQYF NA TRBV4-3
CASSGDRANNEQFF TRBJ2-1 TRBV4-1
CASSPVGRLQETQYF TRBJ2-5 TRBV28
CASSFSGFSGNTIYF TRBJ1-3 TRBV7-2
CASSLLVAERYNEQFF TRBJ2-1 TRBV27
CASRLWGAGGDYGYTF TRBJ1-2 TRBV5-4